The T cell receptor (beta chain) described here comes from a study of shared T cell receptors in the human thymus (dated by TCRdb to about 2021). Regarding the study in general: The study examined how the human thymus generates shared, self-reactive T-cell receptor alpha chains.

The library was generated by the immunoSEQ multiplex PCR assay. TCRdb stores this immuneACCESS table with in-frame sequences only. Part of the clones is absent; in the studies checked, under half of the shortfall reflects unresolved V genes, and no reason is known for the rest. This sample has roughly 550,000 clones in its table, and 75% to 80% of those were observed once. The biggest ten clones account for more than 0.01% of the sample. As for this clone: The specificity of this receptor is unknown. Base qualities are not at hand, and no much larger clone is one base apart.

Inclusive of the bounding cysteine and phenylalanine, the CDR3 is 19 residues long. Only CDR3 DNA is held: 57 bases, read in frame from base 1. Trimming at the junction amounts to 3 bases on V and 3 bases on J, and the germline ends lie 23 bases apart. CDR1 and CDR2 (SGHVS, FNYEAQ) derive from the germline V gene. The same data also went into a second study, on human thymus T cells. From the second report: Donors were immunologically healthy infants undergoing open corrective cardiac surgery for congenital heart defects in Finland. Thymus tissue was collected as surgical resects that were removed during corrective cardiac surgery. V and J gene segment usage appeared biased in both thymic and peripheral blood repertoires. The related research reported highly overlapping thymic TCR repertoires among unrelated individuals. The study characterized TCR alpha and beta repertoires from roughly 8 infant thymus samples and a few related peripheral blood samples. Donor ages ranged from roughly 6 to 250 days, and the cohort comprised 5 to 7 male and a couple of female infants. Thymocytes were mechanically released from the tissue and were stored as pellets of roughly 9-30 million cells at -70 degrees C. A QIAsymphony instrument was used to extract genomic DNA from frozen cell pellets. TCRB and TCRAD loci were amplified from a standardized quantity of quality-controlled genomic DNA using the immunoSEQ multiplex PCR assay. The amplicons covered the V(D)J region and were long enough to include the CDR3 and to identify the V and J genes. The amplicons were sequenced on an Illumina platform via the commercial immunoSEQ service. Corrections for primer bias and sequencing errors followed previously described methods, while TCRAD and TCRB definitions were based on the IMGT database. Repertoires were analysed with immunoSEQ Analyzer 3.0 and VDJTools, covering basic statistics, V/J segment usage, diversity estimates, rarefaction and pairwise overlap. To estimate diversity, the Chao1, ChaoE, Efron-Thisted, Shannon and inverse Simpson indices were applied, and diversity was also estimated on datasets down-sampled to the smallest sample. For repertoire overlap, CDR3 nucleotide sequence, V gene and J gene had to match strictly, and clustering was done by Jaccard-based multidimensional scaling. On average, thymus samples yielded about 730,000 unique TCRB clonotypes, whereas blood samples yielded approximately 84,000.

The chain uses TRBV7-6 and TRBJ2-2; a weak D assignment points to TRBD1 (6 bases agree). The sample comprised thymocytes. This clonotype originated in a boy younger than two with a congenital heart defect. Donor details come from another sample of the same person, matched by shared clones. The CDR3: CASSFPPGRGKVDTGELFF. The sequence in DNA is TGTGCCAGCAGCTTTCCACCGGGCAGGGGCAAGGTAGACACCGGGGAGCTGTTTTTT.